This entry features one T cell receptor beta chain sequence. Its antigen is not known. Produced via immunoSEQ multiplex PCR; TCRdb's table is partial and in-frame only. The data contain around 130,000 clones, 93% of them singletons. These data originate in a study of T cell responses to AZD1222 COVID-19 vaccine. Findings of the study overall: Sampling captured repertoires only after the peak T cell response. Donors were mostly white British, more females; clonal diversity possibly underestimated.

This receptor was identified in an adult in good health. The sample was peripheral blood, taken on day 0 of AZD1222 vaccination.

The chain's CDR3 is CASSESRGQTNEQFF. The CDR3 DNA reads TGCGCCAGCAGTGAGTCGCGGGGCCAGACCAATGAGCAGTTCTTC. The gene calls are TRBV10-1 and TRBJ2-1; TRBD2 might be the D (6 bases). The length of the CDR3 is 15 residues. Deletions cut 0 bases from V and 6 bases from J, with 12 bases between. Germline V CDR1 and CDR2: WNHNN, SYGVQD (reference sequence).